Following are 4 T cell receptor beta chains from one sample sequenced in a study of blood T cell repertoires in COVID-19. Sequencing was performed with immunoSEQ multiplex PCR; in TCRdb, only in-frame clones are kept and a portion is missing. This sample has under 300,000 clones, with 85% found just once. Sequencing used peripheral blood. Receptor source: a human donor in a cohort sampled during active COVID-19.

J is TRBJ2-2 and V is TRBV7-9; 9 nucleotides match TRBD2. Germline V lookup: CDR1 SEHNR, CDR2 FQNEAQ (reference sequence). Trimming removed 1 base from V and 12 bases from J; junction bases left unmatched: 12. The CDR3 runs 16 residues. The CDR3: CASSLVQSSGRPKLFF. In DNA, the CDR3 is TGTGCCAGCAGCTTAGTTCAGTCGAGCGGGAGGCCGAAGCTGTTTTTT.

This clone showed up just once. V gene TRBV24-1 combines with J gene TRBJ2-5; no reliable D call. The ends were cut back, 1 base at V and 0 bases at J, with 8 bases in the middle. From germline, CDR1 is KGHDR and CDR2 SFDVKD. The CDR3 consists of 15 residues. The CDR3 is CATSDFSDNQETQYF. The CDR3 DNA sequence: TGTGCCACCAGTGATTTTTCCGACAACCAAGAGACCCAGTACTTC.

This chain connects TRBV7-9 to TRBJ1-1; D not certain. This CDR3 spans 13 amino acids. Per germline, CDR1 SEHNR and CDR2 FQNEAQ (reference sequence). Trimming left V 1 base short and J 6 bases short, with 9 bases between. The CDR3 DNA sequence: TGTGCCAGCAGCTTAGGAGCGGACCCTGAAGCTTTCTTT. Its protein is CASSLGADPEAFF.

This clone was counted a single time. The chain is built from TRBV5-1 and TRBJ1-1; 9 positions agree with TRBD1. Germline V gene sequence: CDR1 SGHRS, CDR2 YFSETQ. This CDR3 is built from 16 residues. Trimming cost V 0 bases and J 1 base; bases outside gene matches: 4. The CDR3 protein is CASSLVGGQGNTEAFF. The CDR3 nucleotides read TGCGCCAGCAGCTTGGTGGGGGGACAGGGGAACACTGAAGCTTTCTTT. The full variable domain, completed using reference TRBV5-1 and TRBJ1-1, is KAGVTQTPRYLIKTRGQQVTLSCSPISGHRSVSWYQQTPGQGLQFLFEYFSETQRNKGNFPGRFSGRQFSNSRSEMNVSTLELGDSALYLCASSLVGGQGNTEAFFGQGTRLTVV.